These 10 T cell receptor beta chains came from one sample sequenced in a study of blood T cells in healthy people across ages. For the second PCR, which ran for 7 to 11 cycles, a sample-barcoded 5' primer and a J-beta primer mix were used. MiXCR was run by TCRdb on the 5' RACE reads, yielding one entry per CDR3 protein. The profile shows approximately 850,000 distinct CDR3 sequences, 58% of them singletons. Sequencing was carried out using blood. The receptor set was obtained from a man aged 25 to 40 in good health.

This clonotype was found a few times. The chain combines TRBV7-2 with TRBJ2-5, with D unclear. The germline V gene has CDR1 SGHTA and CDR2 FQGNSA. The CDR3 sequence is 14 residues long. Deletions cut 1 base from V and 1 base from J, with 7 bases between. The CDR3 here is CASSLGQAQETQYF. In DNA, the CDR3 is TGTGCCAGCAGCTTAGGTCAAGCCCAAGAGACCCAGTACTTC.

The V and J genes are TRBV6-5 and TRBJ2-1, with TRBD2 identical over 7 bases. With V trimmed by 2 bases and J by 4 bases, 5 bases remained unmatched. The CDR3 spans 15 residues. Germline V lookup: CDR1 MNHEY, CDR2 SVGAGI. The CDR3 spells CASSYAGLGYNEQFF. The CDR3 nucleotides are TGTGCCAGCAGTTACGCCGGACTAGGGTACAATGAGCAGTTCTTC.

The genes are TRBV6-2 or TRBV6-3 and TRBJ2-3; 7 positions agree with TRBD2. Germline V gene data show CDR1 as MNHEY and CDR2 as SVGEGT. CDR3 length: 14 amino acids. With V trimmed by 7 bases and J by 1 base, 5 bases remained unmatched. DNA of the CDR3: TGTGCCAGCAAAAGCGGGGACCGCACAGATACGCAGTATTTT. Translated: CASKSGDRTDTQYF.

This clonotype was observed a few times. The V and J genes are TRBV7-2 and TRBJ2-1, with a tentative D call TRBD1 (5 bases). V was shortened by 1 base and J by 7 bases, with 11 bases between the two germline ends. Germline assignment: CDR1 SGHTA and CDR2 FQGNSA. The CDR3 spans 14 residues. The CDR3 is CASSLVRTPNEQFF. Here the CDR3 DNA reads TGTGCCAGCAGCTTAGTTAGGACACCGAATGAGCAGTTCTTC.

This clonotype was found a few times. This rearrangement joins TRBV27 to TRBJ2-7; no clear D gene. Germline V gene lookup returns CDR1 MNHEY and CDR2 SMNVEV (reference sequence). V was pared by 5 bases and J by 0 bases, with 11 bases between. This CDR3 spans 14 amino acids. CDR3: CASSPDRFSYEQYF. CDR3 DNA sequence: TGTGCCAGCAGTCCCGACCGCTTCTCCTACGAGCAGTACTTC.

This chain connects TRBV21-1 to TRBJ2-3. TRBV21-1 is recorded as a pseudogene. The CDR3 is 14 amino acids. DNA of the CDR3: TGTGCCAGCCGTAGAGGAATCCATGGAGATACGCAGTATTTT. Its translation is CASRRGIHGDTQYF.

V and J are TRBV7-2 and TRBJ2-5, with TRBD2 matching over 15 bases. The CDR3 length is 17 residues. Trimming cost V 5 bases and J 11 bases; bases outside gene matches: 15. Germline assignment: CDR1 SGHTA and CDR2 FQGNSA. The CDR3 nucleotides are TGTGCCAGCAGCCCTCGGACTAGCGGGGGGGCGGTCAATGAGCAGTACTTC. As protein: CASSPRTSGGAVNEQYF.

The chain carries TRBV5-5 and TRBJ2-3, with 9 bases lining up with TRBD2. Germline V gene data show CDR1 as SGHKS and CDR2 as YYEKEE (reference sequence). V was clipped by 0 bases and J by 5 bases; unmatched bases: 4. The CDR3 spans 15 residues. The chain's CDR3 is CASSLVLAGRDTQYF. CDR3 nucleotide sequence: TGTGCCAGCAGCTTGGTCCTAGCGGGGAGAGATACGCAGTATTTT.

This clonotype was seen a few times. The J gene is TRBJ1-6, the V gene TRBV2; D may be TRBD1 (5 bases). The CDR3 contains 13 residues. CDR1 is SNHLY and CDR2 is FYNNEI in the germline V gene. Trimming removed 8 bases from V and 6 bases from J, with 11 bases in between. CDR3 coding DNA: TGTGCCAGCCTTGGACAACTTAATTCACCCCTCCACTTT. This sequence encodes CASLGQLNSPLHF.

The genes are TRBV5-1 and TRBJ2-3; 7 bases are shared with TRBD2. V was pared by 4 bases and J by 3 bases, with 11 bases of the junction left unmatched. Germline values: CDR1 SGHRS, CDR2 YFSETQ. CDR3 length equals 16 residues. The CDR3 DNA is TGCGCCAGCAGCCGGGGGACGGGAGGACCTACAGATACGCAGTATTTT. Protein: CASSRGTGGPTDTQYF.